The 27 T cell receptor beta chains presented below share a single source sample, sequenced in a study of CD8 T cells in ankylosing spondylitis. MiXCR, applied by TCRdb to the 5' RACE reads, yields one record per CDR3 protein. The table lists fewer than 200,000 distinct CDR3 sequences, roughly 18% of them singletons. Sequencing was carried out using blood, either unsorted or a sorted T cell fraction (not recorded which). These receptors were taken from a male donor aged 5 to 30 with ankylosing spondylitis or in good health (not recorded which).

The chain has TRBV24-1 and TRBJ2-1; D gene uncertain. The CDR3 is made up of 13 amino acids. CDR1 and CDR2 from the germline V gene are KGHDR and SFDVKD. Trimming left V 5 bases short and J 9 bases short, with 13 bases between. CDR3 in amino acids: CATSVGVLGEQFF. The CDR3, as DNA: TGTGCCACCAGTGTTGGGGTACTTGGTGAGCAGTTCTTC.

The genes are TRBV20-1 and TRBJ2-1; 7 bases match TRBD2. The length of the CDR3 is 15 residues. After removal of 3 bases from V and 2 bases from J, the junction contained 7 bases not matched to a gene. The germline CDR1 and CDR2 sequences are DFQATT and SNEGSKA (reference sequence). The CDR3 here is CSARRLAETYNEQFF. The CDR3 DNA reads TGCAGTGCTAGGCGGCTAGCGGAGACCTACAATGAGCAGTTCTTC.

In its sample, this clonotype was seen a few times. V is TRBV6-1 and J is TRBJ2-7; D could derive from TRBD1 or TRBD2 (5 bases each). Trimming took 0 bases from V and 3 from J, leaving 9 bases between them. CDR1 MNHNS and CDR2 SASEGT come from the germline V gene. There are 14 residues in the CDR3. The CDR3 coding sequence is TGTGCCAGCAGTGAAGCTTGGGGGTACTACGAGCAGTACGTC. Its translation is CASSEAWGYYEQYV.

The chain combines TRBV11-2 with TRBJ2-5; 7 bases are shared with TRBD2. This CDR3 is built from 14 residues. With 3 bases clipped from V and 4 bases from J, the junction kept 5 bases outside the gene matches. In germline, CDR1 is SGHAT, CDR2 FQNNGV. DNA of the CDR3: TGTGCCAGCAGCTTTCCGGGGGGAGGAGAGACCCAGTACTTC. Its translation is CASSFPGGGETQYF.

This clonotype was counted ten times or more. The gene calls are TRBV20-1 and TRBJ2-7; D is unclear. Deletions cut 1 base from V and 5 bases from J, with 6 bases between. The CDR3 covers 11 residues. CDR1 and CDR2 from the germline V gene are DFQATT and SNEGSKA (reference sequence). CDR3 in amino acids: CSARVFDEQYF. In DNA, the CDR3 is TGCAGTGCTAGAGTATTTGACGAGCAGTACTTC.

This clonotype appeared a few times. This chain uses TRBV29-1 with TRBJ2-7; D call uncertain. CDR1 is SQVTM and CDR2 is ANQGSEA in the germline V gene. The CDR3 loop spans 14 amino acids. Trimming stripped 5 bases from V and 3 bases from J, with 17 bases between. CDR3 sequence (DNA): TGCAGCGTTAAAACAGACCCCCCAAACTACGAGCAGTACTTC. Protein sequence: CSVKTDPPNYEQYF.

Many counts were recorded for this clonotype. This rearrangement joins TRBV3-1 to TRBJ2-7; TRBD2 aligns across 9 bases. The length of the CDR3 is 17 residues. Trimming at V came to 1 base and at J to 1 base, leaving 8 bases not matched to a gene. Looked up from germline, CDR1 is LGHDT and CDR2 is YNNKEL (reference sequence). The CDR3 loop reads CASSQGIASGISYEQYF. In DNA form, the CDR3 reads TGTGCCAGCAGCCAAGGAATCGCTAGCGGGATATCCTACGAGCAGTACTTC.

This clonotype has a count of ten or more. The V call is TRBV18, the J call TRBJ1-5, with TRBD1 identical over 7 bases. The CDR3 is 15 amino acids. V lost 4 bases and J lost 4; bases outside the gene matches: 7. Germline V gives CDR1 KGHSH, CDR2 LQKENI. The CDR3 nucleotides read TGTGCCAGCTCACAAAATCCGGGACAGAATCAGCCCCAGCATTTT. Translation: CASSQNPGQNQPQHF.

The chain recombines TRBV29-1 with TRBJ2-1; 11 bases fit TRBD2. Trimming at V came to 3 bases and at J to 7 bases, leaving 8 bases not matched to a gene. The CDR3 runs 15 residues. Per germline, CDR1 SQVTM and CDR2 ANQGSEA. The CDR3 DNA sequence: TGCAGCGTTGAGTCTCCTAGCGGGAGGATAAATGAGCAGTTCTTC. Translating it yields CSVESPSGRINEQFF.

At least ten counts were recorded for this clonotype. The chain combines TRBV9 with TRBJ2-7; D uncertain. V shed 0 bases and J shed 4 bases, with 14 bases lying between them. This CDR3 has 15 residues. Germline V CDR1 and CDR2: SGDLS, YYNGEE. As DNA, the CDR3 is TGTGCCAGCAGCGTAGCAAGGCCTAGTGGGTACGAGCAGTACGTC. Encoded protein: CASSVARPSGYEQYV.

This clonotype was recorded many times. The chain uses TRBV20-1 and TRBJ2-3; D is undetermined. Germline CDR1 is DFQATT and CDR2 is SNEGSKA (reference sequence). CDR3 length equals 14 residues. With 6 bases removed from V and 3 bases from J, the gap between germline ends came to 16 bases. The CDR3 region has the DNA TGCAGTGCCAGATCTTTAACACGTACAGATACGCAGTATTTT. Its translation: CSARSLTRTDTQYF.

The table lists this clonotype with a few counts. J is TRBJ2-7 and V is TRBV18; the D call may be TRBD1 or TRBD2 (5 bases each). Germline assignment: CDR1 KGHSH and CDR2 LQKENI. Deletions cut 3 bases from V and 3 bases from J, with 12 bases between. The CDR3 totals 14 residues. The CDR3 coding sequence is TGTGCCAGCTCACCGACATGGGACCTCTACGAGCAGTACTTC. Translation gives CASSPTWDLYEQYF.

This clonotype was counted ten times or more. The CDR3 region has the DNA TGTGCCAGCAGTGGAATAGGAGCTTTCTTT. Its translation: CASSGIGAFF. This chain uses TRBV2 with TRBJ1-1; D call uncertain. Trimming pared 4 bases from V and 10 bases from J, leaving 7 bases between. Germline CDR1 reads SNHLY; CDR2 reads FYNNEI. The CDR3 has 10 residues.

This clonotype was seen many times. The chain has TRBV5-6 and TRBJ2-1; 8 bases align to TRBD1. In germline, CDR1 is SGHDT, CDR2 YYEEEE. The CDR3 length is 15 residues. Germline trimming cut 4 bases from V and 8 bases from J; bases unmatched to any gene: 11. CDR3 sequence reads: CASSQDRVRRDEQFF. CDR3 bases: TGTGCCAGCAGCCAGGACAGGGTCAGGCGGGATGAGCAGTTCTTC.

This clonotype was observed at least ten times. The CDR3 region has the DNA TGTGCCAGCAGCTTAACAGGACAGGGGAATGAGCAGTTCTTC. Translating gives CASSLTGQGNEQFF. The rearrangement uses TRBV7-8 and TRBJ2-1; 9 positions agree with TRBD1. Germline CDR1 reads SGHVS; CDR2 reads FQNEAQ. The CDR3 is made up of 14 amino acids. V lost 2 bases and J lost 7; bases outside the gene matches: 3.

At least ten counts were recorded for this clonotype. This rearrangement joins TRBV6-2 or TRBV6-3 to TRBJ2-5; D is possibly TRBD2 (5 bases). The V gene lost 6 bases and the J gene lost 2 bases, with 7 bases spanning the gap. The CDR3 is made up of 12 amino acids. The germline CDR1 and CDR2 sequences are MNHEY and SVGEGT. CDR3 coding DNA: TGTGCCAGCAGCCGCGGGCAAGAGACCCAGTACTTC. It encodes CASSRGQETQYF.

This clonotype was observed many times. The chain has TRBV12-3 or TRBV12-4 and TRBJ2-2; TRBD2 matches at 10 bases. The CDR3 loop spans 16 amino acids. Germline trimming cut 6 bases from V and 4 bases from J; bases unmatched to any gene: 8. The CDR3 protein is CASSSLSGRATGELFF. CDR3 DNA: TGTGCCAGCAGCTCTTTGAGCGGGAGGGCCACCGGGGAGCTGTTTTTT.

This clonotype was seen at least ten times. Sequence at one end of the junction differs from germline and may be a read error. This rearrangement joins TRBV28 to TRBJ2-1; no clear D. The CDR3 extends over 10 amino acids. Per germline, CDR1 MDHEN and CDR2 SYDVKM. CDR3: CASSGNGQFF. The CDR3 DNA follows: TGTGCCAGCAGTGGGAATGGGCAGTTCTTC. Variable domain in full (rest from reference TRBV28 and TRBJ2-1): DVKVTQSSRYLVKRTGEKVFLECVQDMDHENMFWYRQDPGLGLRLIYFSYDVKMKEKGDIPEGYSVSREKKERFSLILESASTNQTSMYLCASSGNGQFFGPGTRLTVL.

This clonotype was detected ten times or more. This rearrangement joins TRBV5-1 to TRBJ2-3, with 12 bases fitting TRBD2. Germline V gives CDR1 SGHRS, CDR2 YFSETQ. The CDR3 is made up of 16 amino acids. Trimming took 4 bases from V and 2 from J; bases not matched to a gene: 5. Written as DNA, the CDR3 is TGCGCCAGCAGCGCGGGACTAGCGGGCTCCACAGATACGCAGTATTTT. Protein product: CASSAGLAGSTDTQYF.

This clonotype appeared many times. The chain links TRBV4-2 to TRBJ2-1; 14 positions match TRBD2. The germline V gene encodes CDR1 LGHNA and CDR2 YNFKEQ. V shed 6 bases and J 4 bases; nucleotides not matched to a gene: 11. The CDR3 runs to 18 residues. The DNA of the CDR3 is TGTGCCAGCAGGACAGGGGGGACTAGCGGGAGTACGTACAATGAGCAGTTCTTC. Amino acids: CASRTGGTSGSTYNEQFF.

This clonotype occurred many times. The J gene is TRBJ2-1, the V gene TRBV11-2, with 7 bases identical to TRBD2. Germline loops: CDR1 SGHAT, CDR2 FQNNGV. The CDR3 consists of 16 residues. V shed 5 bases, J shed 4 bases, and the junction held 11 bases outside the gene matches. CDR3 residues: CASSTPLAVGYNEQFF. Here the CDR3 DNA reads TGTGCCAGCAGCACCCCCCTAGCGGTCGGTTACAATGAGCAGTTCTTC.

V usage is TRBV29-1 and J usage is TRBJ2-6; no firm D call. Germline CDR1 reads SQVTM; CDR2 reads ANQGSEA. The CDR3 contains 17 residues. V shed 1 base and J shed 0 bases, with 13 bases lying between them. In DNA, the CDR3 is TGCAGCGTTGAAGTCCTGGGTACTCTCTCTGGGGCCAACGTCCTGACTTTC. This codes for CSVEVLGTLSGANVLTF.

A few counts support this clonotype. The chain employs TRBV4-1 and TRBJ2-1; TRBD2 agrees at 7 bases. CDR3 length equals 16 residues. Looked up from germline, CDR1 is MGHRA and CDR2 is YSYEKL. V lost 1 base, J lost 10 bases, and 13 bases stayed unmatched. CDR3 protein: CASSQGPSGTYQEQFF. DNA of the CDR3: TGCGCCAGCAGCCAAGGTCCCAGCGGGACGTATCAGGAGCAGTTCTTC.

In this sample, this clonotype turned up many times. The V and J genes are TRBV6-2 or TRBV6-3 and TRBJ2-7; the D is unclear. Trimming removed 3 bases from V and 2 bases from J, with 5 bases in between. There are 12 residues in the CDR3. Germline V gene data show CDR1 as MNHEY and CDR2 as SVGEGT. CDR3 nucleotide sequence: TGTGCCAGCAGTTATTCCCCCTACGAGCAGTACTTC. Translated: CASSYSPYEQYF.

The genes are TRBV29-1 and TRBJ2-5; no clear D gene. From germline, CDR1 is SQVTM and CDR2 ANQGSEA. This CDR3 is 13 amino acids long. The germline V and J ends were trimmed by 4 bases and 2 bases, with 11 bases remaining between them. DNA of the CDR3: TGCAGCGTTGCCTGGAGCGATCAAGAGACCCAGTACTTC. Translating gives CSVAWSDQETQYF. The full variable domain, its missing parts supplied by reference TRBV29-1 and TRBJ2-5, is SAVISQKPSRDICQRGTSLTIQCQVDSQVTMMFWYRQQPGQSLTLIATANQGSEATYESGFVIDKFPISRPNLTFSTLTVSNMSPEDSSIYLCSVAWSDQETQYFGPGTRLLVL.

This clonotype was counted many times. The chain has TRBV5-4 and TRBJ1-5, with TRBD1 as a possible D gene (5 bases). The V end lost 0 bases, the J end lost 6 bases, and 19 bases lay between the germline ends. The germline CDR1 and CDR2 sequences are SGHNT and YYREEE (reference sequence). This CDR3 spans 17 amino acids. The CDR3: CASSLGPDSGVRQPQHF. The CDR3 region has the DNA TGTGCCAGCAGCTTGGGACCAGACAGTGGGGTCCGTCAGCCCCAGCATTTT.

This clonotype has at least ten counts. This sequence joins TRBV10-3 and TRBJ1-1, with D tentatively TRBD1 (6 bases). The germline CDR1 and CDR2 sequences are ENHRY and SYGVKD. The V and J ends lost 9 bases and 1 base respectively, with 18 bases between them. The CDR3 totals 15 residues. The CDR3 bases are TGTGCCATTAAACAGGGCCTGGGGAAGAACACTGAAGCTTTCTTT. Protein: CAIKQGLGKNTEAFF.